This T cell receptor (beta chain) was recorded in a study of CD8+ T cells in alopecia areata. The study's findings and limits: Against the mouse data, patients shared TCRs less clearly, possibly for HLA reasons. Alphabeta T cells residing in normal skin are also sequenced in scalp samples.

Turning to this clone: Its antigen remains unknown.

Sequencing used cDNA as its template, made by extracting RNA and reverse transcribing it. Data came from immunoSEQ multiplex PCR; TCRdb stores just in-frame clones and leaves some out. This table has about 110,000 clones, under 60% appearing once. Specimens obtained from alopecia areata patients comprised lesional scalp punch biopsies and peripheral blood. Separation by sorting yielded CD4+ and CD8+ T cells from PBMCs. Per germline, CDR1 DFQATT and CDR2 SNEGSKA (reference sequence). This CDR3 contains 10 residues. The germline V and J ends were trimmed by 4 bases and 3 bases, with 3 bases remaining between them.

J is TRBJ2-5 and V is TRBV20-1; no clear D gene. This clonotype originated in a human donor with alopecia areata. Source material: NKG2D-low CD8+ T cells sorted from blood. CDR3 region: CSAIEETQYF. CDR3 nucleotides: TGCAGTGCTATAGAAGAGACCCAGTACTTC.